Below are 8 T cell receptor beta chains sequenced from a single sample in a study of chemoradiotherapy in HPV16-positive cancers. Only in-frame clones appear in the TCRdb table, and some are missing; sequencing was by immunoSEQ multiplex PCR. The sample yields around 30,000 clones, over 80% seen once. The source was blood, collected from a patient who underwent chemoradiotherapy. The receptors stem from a human donor with HPV-associated anogenital cancer.

This clone was seen only a few times. The chain combines TRBV5-5 with TRBJ2-7; possible D gene TRBD1, 6 bases. The CDR3 has 16 amino acids. CDR1 is SGHKS and CDR2 is YYEKEE in the germline V gene (reference sequence). Trimming cost V 3 bases and J 3 bases, with 19 bases left between them. DNA of the CDR3: TGTGCCAGCAGCTATTCTAAGGGGGTCTATCTCTACGAGCAGTACTTC. Amino acids: CASSYSKGVYLYEQYF.

This clone has just a few counts. The gene calls are TRBV5-1 and TRBJ1-5; D might be TRBD1 (5 bases). CDR3 length equals 15 residues. The germline V gene encodes CDR1 SGHRS and CDR2 YFSETQ. The germline V and J ends were trimmed by 2 bases and 4 bases, with 13 bases remaining between them. The CDR3 spells CASSLMGQDNQPQHF. In DNA, the CDR3 is TGCGCCAGCAGCTTAATGGGGCAGGATAATCAGCCCCAGCATTTT.

The CDR3 sequence is CASSFWASSTDTQYF. The CDR3 bases are TGCGCCAGCAGCTTTTGGGCGTCTAGCACAGATACGCAGTATTTT. The rearrangement joins TRBV5-1 to TRBJ2-3, with D hard to call. V was cut by 2 bases and J by 0 bases, with 10 bases left in between. There are 15 residues in the CDR3. Germline lookup yields CDR1 SGHRS and CDR2 YFSETQ.

The chain links TRBV5-1 to TRBJ2-1, with a possible D match to TRBD2 (5 bases). Germline V lookup: CDR1 SGHRS, CDR2 YFSETQ. The germline V and J ends were trimmed by 3 bases and 5 bases, with 12 bases remaining between them. This CDR3 comprises 14 residues. The CDR3 here is CASSSGILDNEQFF. The CDR3 DNA follows: TGCGCCAGCAGCTCCGGGATCCTCGACAATGAGCAGTTCTTC. The full variable domain, rest sourced from reference TRBV5-1 and TRBJ2-1, is KAGVTQTPRYLIKTRGQQVTLSCSPISGHRSVSWYQQTPGQGLQFLFEYFSETQRNKGNFPGRFSGRQFSNSRSEMNVSTLELGDSALYLCASSSGILDNEQFFGPGTRLTVL.

The chain joins TRBV5-1 to TRBJ2-5; D might be TRBD2 (6 bases). The germline V gene has CDR1 SGHRS and CDR2 YFSETQ. V dropped 2 bases and J dropped 3 bases, with 14 bases sitting between them. The CDR3 loop spans 15 amino acids. The CDR3 loop reads CASSFIAAPEETQYF. CDR3 coding DNA: TGCGCCAGCAGCTTTATAGCGGCCCCAGAAGAGACCCAGTACTTC. The full variable domain, rest sourced from reference TRBV5-1 and TRBJ2-5, is KAGVTQTPRYLIKTRGQQVTLSCSPISGHRSVSWYQQTPGQGLQFLFEYFSETQRNKGNFPGRFSGRQFSNSRSEMNVSTLELGDSALYLCASSFIAAPEETQYFGPGTRLLVL.

This chain joins TRBV7-9 and TRBJ2-7; TRBD2 matches at 7 bases. The germline CDR1 and CDR2 sequences are SEHNR and FQNEAQ (reference sequence). The CDR3 length is 16 residues. After removal of 4 bases from V and 0 bases from J, the junction contained 9 bases not matched to a gene. CDR3 loop: CASSSFGGGRSYEQYF. For the CDR3, the DNA is TGTGCCAGCAGCTCTTTTGGCGGGGGACGCTCCTACGAGCAGTACTTC.

The V and J genes are TRBV15 and TRBJ2-7, with 9 bases lining up with TRBD1. J gave up 6 bases and V 1 base, and 4 bases lay outside the gene matches. There are 14 residues in the CDR3. The V gene's germline CDR1 is LNHNV and CDR2 YYDKDF (reference sequence). CDR3 DNA: TGTGCCACCAGCAGAGGGGGACAGGGAGGCGAGCAGTACTTC. Encoded protein: CATSRGGQGGEQYF.

This clone was observed a few times. The chain carries TRBV27 and TRBJ2-7; D is perhaps TRBD1 or TRBD2 (5 bases each). Germline V gene sequence: CDR1 MNHEY, CDR2 SMNVEV (reference sequence). Trimming took 3 bases from V and 0 from J, leaving 12 bases between them. The CDR3 is 15 residues long. The CDR3 is CASSLSGRYSYEQYF. The CDR3 region has the DNA TGTGCCAGCAGTTTGTCGGGACGGTACTCCTACGAGCAGTACTTC.